The 21 T cell receptor beta chains below come from one sample, sequenced in a study of CD8 T cells in ankylosing spondylitis. TCRdb itself ran the 5' RACE reads through MiXCR, one entry per CDR3 protein. In the table there are approximately 350,000 distinct CDR3 sequences, 20% of which are singletons. Source material: blood, either unsorted or a sorted T cell fraction (not recorded which). The receptor source for this set is a male donor with ankylosing spondylitis or in good health (not recorded which).

V gene TRBV7-9 combines with J gene TRBJ2-7; D call uncertain. CDR1 is SEHNR and CDR2 is FQNEAQ in the germline V gene (reference sequence). The CDR3 totals 14 residues. V lost 8 bases, J lost 5 bases, and 19 bases lay in between. The CDR3 is CASAPGPGPNEQYF. CDR3 coding DNA: TGTGCCAGCGCCCCCGGCCCCGGGCCGAACGAGCAGTACTTC.

This clonotype was observed a few times. The DNA for the CDR3 is TGTGCCAGCAGCCCCGAACAAAGCGGGGGAGGGAATGAGCAGTTCTTC. Protein sequence: CASSPEQSGGGNEQFF. The J gene is TRBJ2-1, the V gene TRBV4-2, with TRBD2 matching over 8 bases. This CDR3 is 16 amino acids long. Germline CDR1 and CDR2: LGHNA and YNFKEQ. V lost 4 bases to trimming and J lost 7 bases; unmatched junction nucleotides: 12.

The CDR3 reads CASRKGDVWYNEQFF. The DNA of the CDR3 is TGTGCCAGCCGGAAGGGGGATGTATGGTACAATGAGCAGTTCTTC. V gene TRBV28 combines with J gene TRBJ2-1, with D possibly matching TRBD1 (6 bases). Germline CDR1 reads MDHEN; CDR2 reads SYDVKM. V gave up 8 bases and J gave up 4 bases, with 18 bases separating them. The CDR3 is 15 residues long.

V and J are TRBV9 and TRBJ1-2; TRBD1 aligns across 8 bases. The trim removed 2 bases at V and 6 bases at J, leaving 6 bases unmatched. The length of the CDR3 is 14 residues. Germline-derived CDR1 and CDR2 are SGDLS and YYNGEE. CDR3 DNA: TGTGCCAGCAGCGTGGACGGGACAGGCGATGGCTACACCTTC. As protein: CASSVDGTGDGYTF.

This chain connects TRBV27 to TRBJ2-1; TRBD1 is a possible D gene (5 bases). Germline V gene data show CDR1 as MNHEY and CDR2 as SMNVEV (reference sequence). This CDR3 has 16 amino acids. Trimming pared 5 bases from V and 1 base from J, leaving 15 bases between. The CDR3 DNA follows: TGTGCCAGCAGTCCCCGGGCAGGGCCGTCCTACAATGAGCAGTTCTTC. Its protein is CASSPRAGPSYNEQFF.

The chain uses TRBV21-1 and TRBJ2-7. TRBV21-1 is listed as a pseudogene. This CDR3 spans 15 amino acids. The CDR3 DNA sequence: TGTGCCAGCAGCAAAGGCCAGGCCAACTCCTACGAGCAGTACTTC. This translates into CASSKGQANSYEQYF.

This chain links TRBV28 with TRBJ2-3, with unresolved D. The length of the CDR3 is 16 residues. Trimming removed 1 base at V and 6 bases at J, with 17 bases between. Germline assignment: CDR1 MDHEN and CDR2 SYDVKM. Here the CDR3 DNA reads TGTGCCAGCAGTTTATCGAAGGAGTTAGGGTCGGATACGCAGTATTTT. Its translation: CASSLSKELGSDTQYF.

Ten or more counts support this clonotype. V gene TRBV11-2 combines with J gene TRBJ1-5, with D perhaps matching TRBD1 (5 bases). The V end was cut by 1 base, the J end by 2 bases, with 6 bases between. The germline V gene encodes CDR1 SGHAT and CDR2 FQNNGV. The CDR3 runs to 14 residues. The CDR3 DNA is TGTGCCAGCAGCTTAGTAGGGGGCAATCAGCCCCAGCATTTT. It codes for CASSLVGGNQPQHF.

The chain couples TRBV20-1 to TRBJ2-2, with D unclear. The CDR3 length is 13 residues. In germline, CDR1 is DFQATT, CDR2 SNEGSKA (reference sequence). Trimming cost V 4 bases and J 3 bases, with 9 bases left between them. The CDR3 coding sequence is TGCAGTGCTACCCGGCCATACACCGGGGAGCTGTTTTTT. Translation gives CSATRPYTGELFF.

This rearrangement joins TRBV5-1 to TRBJ2-1, with 11 bases that match TRBD1. CDR1 and CDR2 from the germline V gene are SGHRS and YFSETQ. The CDR3 is 14 amino acids. The trim removed 4 bases at V and 8 bases at J, leaving 5 bases unmatched. The CDR3 bases are TGCGCCAGCAGCATCGGACAGGGGGCCGATGAGCAGTTCTTC. Translation gives CASSIGQGADEQFF.

There are a few counts of this clonotype. The chain employs TRBV29-1 and TRBJ1-2, with 8 bases matching TRBD1. V dropped 6 bases and J dropped 2; count of bases not matched to a gene: 5. This CDR3 comprises 13 residues. Germline-derived CDR1 and CDR2 are SQVTM and ANQGSEA. The DNA of the CDR3 is TGCAGCGTCGACAGGGGAGACAACTATGGCTACACCTTC. It yields the protein CSVDRGDNYGYTF. The whole variable domain, filled in from reference TRBV29-1 and TRBJ1-2, reads SAVISQKPSRDICQRGTSLTIQCQVDSQVTMMFWYRQQPGQSLTLIATANQGSEATYESGFVIDKFPISRPNLTFSTLTVSNMSPEDSSIYLCSVDRGDNYGYTFGSGTRLTVV.

This clonotype was seen a few times. V gene TRBV25-1 combines with J gene TRBJ2-2; the match to TRBD2 covers 10 bases. Germline-derived CDR1 and CDR2 are MGHDK and SYGVNS. V was clipped by 6 bases and J by 4 bases; unmatched bases: 5. The CDR3 consists of 15 residues. The DNA of the CDR3 is TGTGCCAGCAGGAACAGCGGGGGGGGCACCGGGGAGCTGTTTTTT. Amino acid sequence: CASRNSGGGTGELFF.

This clonotype was recorded a few times. V and J are TRBV9 and TRBJ2-1, with 14 nucleotides matching TRBD2. CDR3 length equals 16 residues. The germline CDR1 and CDR2 sequences are SGDLS and YYNGEE. V lost 6 bases and J lost 7; bases outside the gene matches: 9. For the CDR3, the DNA is TGTGCCAGCACCATGACTAGCGGGGGGGCAGGGAATGAGCAGTTCTTC. Residues: CASTMTSGGAGNEQFF.

V is TRBV9 and J is TRBJ2-3; 11 nucleotides agree with TRBD1. Germline V gene data show CDR1 as SGDLS and CDR2 as YYNGEE. With 4 bases clipped from V and 1 base from J, the junction kept 8 bases outside the gene matches. The CDR3 runs to 17 residues. The CDR3 protein is CASSPGTGGFGTDTQYF. In DNA, the CDR3 is TGTGCCAGCAGCCCAGGGACAGGGGGGTTCGGCACAGATACGCAGTATTTT.

This chain joins TRBV4-1 and TRBJ2-7; 10 nucleotides align to TRBD1. The CDR3 covers 15 residues. The ends lost 3 bases at V and 4 bases at J; junction bases unmatched: 6. CDR1 and CDR2 (germline): MGHRA, YSYEKL. The CDR3 nucleotides are TGCGCCAGCAGCCAGTCTCCGGGACAGGGGTACGAGCAGTACTTC. Encoded protein: CASSQSPGQGYEQYF.

This clonotype was seen more than once but under ten times. The gene calls are TRBV6-4 and TRBJ1-1, with D unclear. The CDR3 loop spans 15 amino acids. The germline V gene encodes CDR1 MRHNA and CDR2 SNTAGT. Trimming removed 3 bases from V and 2 bases from J, with 13 bases in between. The CDR3 protein is CASSERQWVNTEAFF. Here the CDR3 DNA reads TGTGCCAGCAGTGAGAGGCAGTGGGTTAACACTGAAGCTTTCTTT.

This clonotype was seen a single time. The V call is TRBV7-2, the J call TRBJ2-2, with 10 positions matching TRBD2. CDR1 is SGHTA, CDR2 FQGNSA, per germline. V lost 4 bases to trimming and J lost 1 base; unmatched junction nucleotides: 3. CDR3 length: 16 residues. This chain's CDR3 is CASSYPSGGNTGELFF. In DNA form, the CDR3 reads TGTGCCAGCAGCTATCCTAGCGGGGGGAACACCGGGGAGCTGTTTTTT.

The rearrangement links TRBV5-1 to TRBJ2-7, with D possibly matching TRBD1 (5 bases). The V end lost 0 bases, the J end lost 0 bases, and 10 bases lay between the germline ends. Germline CDR1 is SGHRS and CDR2 is YFSETQ. The CDR3 is 15 amino acids. The CDR3: CASSLEIGVSYEQYF. The CDR3 coding sequence is TGCGCCAGCAGCTTGGAGATAGGGGTCTCCTACGAGCAGTACTTC.

J is TRBJ2-3 and V is TRBV28; TRBD1 agrees at 7 bases. The germline CDR1 and CDR2 sequences are MDHEN and SYDVKM. Trimming took 3 bases from V and 1 from J; bases not matched to a gene: 7. This CDR3 has 16 residues. For the CDR3, the DNA is TGTGCCAGCAGTTTCGAGGGGGCCTTGCGCACAGATACGCAGTATTTT. Translation gives CASSFEGALRTDTQYF.

The gene calls are TRBV7-9 and TRBJ2-3, with 7 bases aligning to TRBD1. This CDR3 spans 16 amino acids. V was clipped by 5 bases and J by 4 bases; unmatched bases: 12. Germline CDR1 is SEHNR and CDR2 is FQNEAQ (reference sequence). The CDR3 DNA follows: TGTGCCAGCAGCACAGACAGGGACGAGGGCCCAGATACGCAGTATTTT. Its protein is CASSTDRDEGPDTQYF.

The sample holds a few counts of this clonotype. V is TRBV25-1 and J is TRBJ1-1; D is possibly TRBD1 (5 bases). From germline, CDR1 is MGHDK and CDR2 SYGVNS. Trimming stripped 1 base from V and 7 bases from J, with 10 bases between. The CDR3 consists of 13 residues. The CDR3 coding sequence is TGTGCCAGCAGTGAATGGGGGACCGATGAAGCTTTCTTT. It specifies CASSEWGTDEAFF.